This T cell receptor (beta chain) was recovered during a study of OX40 agonist ivuxolimab in advanced cancers. Study-level findings and limits: At doses 0.1 to 3.0 mg/kg, CD4+ and CD8+ clones expanded.

This clone was seen a single time. Its antigen is currently unknown. Method: immunoSEQ multiplex PCR; TCRdb's copy keeps in-frame clones and lacks some. Of about 47,000 clones in the sample, approximately 83% were seen once. V shed 0 bases and J shed 2 bases, with 8 bases lying between them. The CDR3 length is 14 residues. CDR1 is SGHNT and CDR2 is YYREEE in the germline V gene (reference sequence). The specimen comprised CD4+ or CD8+ T cells sorted from blood, sampled in a trial of the OX40 agonist ivuxolimab. This receptor was taken from an adult with an advanced solid tumor such as melanoma, head and neck, liver or kidney cancer. The chain is built from TRBV5-4 and TRBJ1-2, with D unclear. The CDR3 nucleotides read TGTGCCAGCAGCTTGGTGGAACCGAACTATGGCTACACCTTC. Translation: CASSLVEPNYGYTF.